The 26 T cell receptor beta chains presented below share a single source sample, sequenced in a study of graft-versus-host responses after intestinal transplantation. This table comes from immunoSEQ multiplex PCR, and its TCRdb copy is limited to in-frame clones, with some not included. The repertoire consists of 90,000 to 150,000 clones, with around 96% occurring once and the leading ten covering more than 2.5%. These receptors' antigens are unknown. Specimen: unstimulated CD8+ T cells sorted from spleen or lymph node cells, collected before intestinal transplant. The receptor source for this set is a human donor who received an intestinal transplant.

V and J are TRBV19 and TRBJ2-7, with 12 positions matching TRBD2. The CDR3 runs to 16 residues. Germline V gene data show CDR1 as LNHDA and CDR2 as SQIVND (reference sequence). V shed 5 bases and J 2 bases; nucleotides not matched to a gene: 7. The CDR3 nucleotides are TGTGCCAGTAGTTCCGGGACTAGCGGGTTCCCCTACGAGCAGTACTTC. Residues: CASSSGTSGFPYEQYF.

DNA for the CDR3: TGTGCCAGCAGTTTAATACGGGTGGGAGATACGCAGTATTTT. It encodes CASSLIRVGDTQYF. The chain employs TRBV28 and TRBJ2-3; D is uncertain. Trimming shortened V by 2 bases and J by 5 bases, and 11 bases separated the two germline ends. CDR1 is MDHEN and CDR2 is SYDVKM in the germline V gene. The CDR3 totals 14 residues.

The chain uses TRBV7-6 and TRBJ2-1, with 10 bases matching TRBD2. CDR1 SGHVS and CDR2 FNYEAQ come from the germline V gene. The CDR3 sequence is 15 residues long. The trim removed 4 bases at V and 5 bases at J, leaving 5 bases unmatched. The CDR3: CASSSTSGTNNEQFF. CDR3 DNA: TGTGCCAGCAGCTCAACTAGCGGGACCAACAATGAGCAGTTCTTC.

This chain's CDR3 is CASSWTASDTEAFF. In nucleotides, the CDR3 is TGTGCCAGCAGTTGGACGGCTTCGGACACTGAAGCTTTCTTT. The V and J genes are TRBV27 and TRBJ1-1; no clear D. Germline V gives CDR1 MNHEY, CDR2 SMNVEV (reference sequence). The V end lost 4 bases, the J end lost 3 bases, and 12 bases lay between the germline ends. This CDR3 contains 14 residues.

V is TRBV27 and J is TRBJ2-1; no reliable D call. Germline V CDR1 and CDR2: MNHEY, SMNVEV (reference sequence). V was trimmed by 3 bases and J by 5 bases, leaving 8 bases between them. This CDR3 is built from 13 residues. As DNA, the CDR3 is TGTGCCAGCAGTTTTGGGCAACACAATGAGCAGTTCTTC. Translating it yields CASSFGQHNEQFF.

This chain uses TRBV6-6 with TRBJ2-7; 12 bases agree with TRBD1. Unmatched junction bases numbered 6, after V lost 2 bases and J lost 4 bases. The CDR3 contains 16 residues. CDR1 and CDR2 from the germline V gene are MNHNY and SVGAGI (reference sequence). CDR3 sequence reads: CASSYGTGGVGYEQYF. In DNA, the CDR3 is TGTGCCAGCAGTTACGGGACAGGGGGCGTCGGGTACGAGCAGTACTTC.

J is TRBJ2-2 and V is TRBV7-3, with unresolved D. The germline CDR1 and CDR2 sequences are SGHTA and FQGTGA. Deletions cut 1 base from V and 5 bases from J, with 5 bases between. The CDR3 contains 13 residues. The CDR3 loop is CASSLSGTGELFF. The CDR3 DNA sequence: TGTGCCAGCAGCTTAAGTGGGACCGGGGAGCTGTTTTTT.

This chain links TRBV4-2 with TRBJ2-7, with 15 bases matching TRBD2. Trimming cost V 4 bases and J 1 base; bases outside gene matches: 2. The CDR3 sequence is 16 residues long. CDR1 and CDR2 (germline): LGHNA, YNFKEQ. Written as DNA, the CDR3 is TGTGCCAGCAGCCGCGGACTAGCGGGAGGGTCCTACGAGCAGTACTTC. This encodes CASSRGLAGGSYEQYF.

The rearrangement uses TRBV2 and TRBJ2-5; TRBD1 agrees at 7 bases. The J call may be faulty, since TRBJ2-7 better matches the DNA end. The CDR3 loop spans 12 amino acids. From germline, CDR1 is SNHLY and CDR2 FYNNEI. The CDR3 protein is CASSYRGYEQYF. DNA for the CDR3: TGTGCCAGCAGTTACAGGGGCTACGAGCAGTACTTC.

V gene TRBV7-2 combines with J gene TRBJ2-7; TRBD2 might be the D (5 bases). Germline V lookup: CDR1 SGHTA, CDR2 FQGNSA. The CDR3 spans 15 residues. V lost 1 base and J lost 3, with 13 bases in between. DNA of the CDR3: TGTGCCAGCAGCTTAGGAATTGGCGGAGGCTACGAGCAGTACTTC. Translated, it gives CASSLGIGGGYEQYF.

The chain links TRBV5-6 to TRBJ2-1; 8 nucleotides match TRBD1. Looked up from germline, CDR1 is SGHDT and CDR2 is YYEEEE. This CDR3 comprises 16 residues. After removal of 0 bases from V and 5 bases from J, the junction contained 7 bases not matched to a gene. CDR3 in DNA: TGTGCCAGCAGCTTGGTGGGGCAGGGGGCTGACAATGAGCAGTTCTTC. This gives the protein CASSLVGQGADNEQFF.

The gene calls are TRBV27 and TRBJ2-7; D is unresolved. The CDR3 consists of 12 residues. Germline-derived CDR1 and CDR2 are MNHEY and SMNVEV (reference sequence). Trimming took 3 bases from V and 4 from J, leaving 7 bases between them. The CDR3 sequence is CASSFPNYEQYF. The CDR3 nucleotides read TGTGCCAGCAGTTTTCCCAATTACGAGCAGTACTTC.

The V call is TRBV28, the J call TRBJ1-2; 7 nucleotides agree with TRBD1. There are 17 residues in the CDR3. The junction had 16 bases not matched to a gene; V was cut back by 5 bases and J by 4 bases. Germline loops: CDR1 MDHEN, CDR2 SYDVKM. The CDR3 is CASSSPSTGFYIYGYTF. In DNA form, the CDR3 reads TGTGCCAGCAGTAGCCCCTCGACAGGGTTTTATATCTATGGCTACACCTTC.

This clone was seen just once. The CDR3 bases are TGTGCCAGCAGCGTGGGGGGGAGCCCCGGGGAGCTGTTTTTT. Translated: CASSVGGSPGELFF. The rearrangement joins TRBV9 to TRBJ2-2, with 7 bases matching TRBD2. In germline, CDR1 is SGDLS, CDR2 YYNGEE. The CDR3 length is 14 residues. Trimming cost V 2 bases and J 6 bases; bases outside gene matches: 4.

This chain links TRBV9 with TRBJ2-1, with 9 positions matching TRBD2. Germline CDR1 and CDR2: SGDLS and YYNGEE. CDR3 length equals 14 residues. The V and J ends lost 7 bases and 5 bases, in that order; junction bases with no gene match: 7. CDR3 nucleotide sequence: TGTGCCAGCCGTAGCGGGAGTTTGAACAATGAGCAGTTCTTC. The encoded protein is CASRSGSLNNEQFF.

The chain recombines TRBV28 with TRBJ2-1; TRBD2 aligns across 9 bases. The J segment lost 6 bases and the V segment lost 3 bases, leaving 9 bases of the junction unmatched. The germline gives CDR1 MDHEN, CDR2 SYDVKM. This CDR3 comprises 16 residues. The CDR3 protein is CASSLMAGGVVNEQFF. CDR3 nucleotide sequence: TGTGCCAGCAGTTTGATGGCGGGAGGGGTGGTCAATGAGCAGTTCTTC.

The chain combines TRBV27 with TRBJ1-1; TRBD1 might be the D (5 bases). Trimming took off 2 bases at V and 4 bases at J, with 11 bases between the two ends. Germline assignment: CDR1 MNHEY and CDR2 SMNVEV (reference sequence). The CDR3 runs 14 residues. DNA of the CDR3: TGTGCCAGCAGTTTAGGCTTCGGGGGCACTGAAGCTTTCTTT. Its translation: CASSLGFGGTEAFF.

The chain combines TRBV7-2 with TRBJ1-3, with a weak D call TRBD1 (6 bases). V lost 3 bases and J lost 3, with 18 bases in between. Germline-derived CDR1 and CDR2 are SGHTA and FQGNSA. The length of the CDR3 is 17 residues. In DNA, the CDR3 is TGTGCCAGCAGCTTCCGCTTAGGGGGGGACGGTGGAAACACCATATATTTT. Its translation: CASSFRLGGDGGNTIYF.

As to this clone: One end of the junction does not line up with germline, which may come from a read error. The genes are TRBV2 and TRBJ2-5; TRBD1 matches at 8 bases. The CDR3 has 11 residues. The germline gives CDR1 SNHLY, CDR2 FYNNEI. This chain's CDR3 is CASSEDRASDF. As DNA, the CDR3 is TGTGCCAGCAGTGAGGACAGGGCCAGTGACTTC.

The chain recombines TRBV6-1 with TRBJ2-1, with D perhaps TRBD1 (5 bases). The CDR3 is made up of 15 amino acids. The germline CDR1 and CDR2 sequences are MNHNS and SASEGT. The V gene lost 6 bases and the J gene lost 0 bases, with 12 bases spanning the gap. The CDR3 here is CASRETESSYNEQFF. CDR3 DNA: TGTGCCAGCAGAGAGACAGAGAGCTCCTACAATGAGCAGTTCTTC.

The chain combines TRBV7-8 with TRBJ2-7; D might be TRBD2 (6 bases). V was cut by 3 bases and J by 1 base, with 16 bases left in between. The length of the CDR3 is 16 residues. The germline gives CDR1 SGHVS, CDR2 FQNEAQ. CDR3 nucleotides: TGTGCCAGCAGCTTTGGGGCGGGGAGCCCTTCCTACGAGCAGTACTTC. Translated, it gives CASSFGAGSPSYEQYF.

This clone appeared a few times. The CDR3 here is CASSPGQGPYEQYF. CDR3 DNA: TGTGCCAGTAGTCCGGGACAGGGACCCTACGAGCAGTACTTC. J is TRBJ2-7 and V is TRBV19, with 9 bases lining up with TRBD1. Per the germline V gene, CDR1 is LNHDA and CDR2 is SQIVND (reference sequence). The CDR3 loop spans 14 amino acids. V lost 5 bases to trimming and J lost 2 bases; unmatched junction nucleotides: 4.

The rearrangement links TRBV30 to TRBJ2-1; no reliable D call. CDR3 size: 13 residues. The germline V gene encodes CDR1 GTSNPN and CDR2 SVGIG (reference sequence). Trimming removed 7 bases from V and 2 bases from J, with 12 bases in between. The CDR3 bases are TGTGCCTCAAGTTACCTAACCTACAATGAGCAGTTCTTC. Protein product: CASSYLTYNEQFF.

The V gene is TRBV13, the J gene TRBJ2-5, with D tentatively TRBD1 (6 bases). V dropped 5 bases and J dropped 5 bases, with 12 bases sitting between them. CDR1 and CDR2 from the germline V gene are PRHDT and FYEKMQ (reference sequence). There are 13 residues in the CDR3. CDR3: CASSPDREETQYF. CDR3 coding DNA: TGTGCCAGCAGCCCGGACAGAGAGGAGACCCAGTACTTC.

V gene TRBV6-5 combines with J gene TRBJ2-1; D not resolved. This CDR3 comprises 12 residues. Germline V gene sequence: CDR1 MNHEY, CDR2 SVGAGI. Trimming pared 6 bases from V and 7 bases from J, leaving 10 bases between. The CDR3 is CASSFPGNEQFF. CDR3 DNA sequence: TGTGCCAGCAGCTTCCCGGGTAATGAGCAGTTCTTC.

The V gene is TRBV9, the J gene TRBJ2-5; no clear D. CDR1 and CDR2 from the germline V gene are SGDLS and YYNGEE. The CDR3 covers 12 residues. With 3 bases removed from V and 5 bases from J, the gap between germline ends came to 8 bases. CDR3 protein: CASSDYLETQYF. CDR3 DNA sequence: TGTGCCAGCAGCGACTATCTTGAGACCCAGTACTTC. The full variable domain, with the rest looked up from reference TRBV9 and TRBJ2-5, is DSGVTQTPKHLITATGQRVTLRCSPRSGDLSVYWYQQSLDQGLQFLIQYYNGEERAKGNILERFSAQQFPDLHSELNLSSLELGDSALYFCASSDYLETQYFGPGTRLLVL.